This TCR beta chain was sequenced during a study of blood T cell repertoires in COVID-19. Here immunoSEQ multiplex PCR was the method, and the copy in TCRdb shows in-frame clones only, minus some. The sample lists around 290,000 clones; approximately 90% were seen once. The CDR3 contains 17 residues. Germline CDR1 is ENHRY and CDR2 is SYGVKD. Trimming took 2 bases from V and 1 from J; bases not matched to a gene: 2. The chain uses TRBV10-3 and TRBJ2-2; 12 nucleotides agree with TRBD2. Sequences were obtained from PBMCs or T cells enriched from blood (not recorded which). The sequence came from a woman aged 55-70 years in a cohort exposed to, infected with or recovered from COVID-19 (not recorded which). CDR3 amino acids: CAISEPGLAGNTGELFF. CDR3 DNA: TGTGCCATCAGTGAGCCGGGACTAGCGGGGAACACCGGGGAGCTGTTTTTT.